This T cell receptor (beta chain) came from a study of T cell responses to AZD1222 COVID-19 vaccine. The CDR3 length is 15 residues. Trimming took off 2 bases at V and 0 bases at J, with 8 bases between the two ends. Germline-derived CDR1 and CDR2 are SEHNR and FQNEAQ (reference sequence). The table came from immunoSEQ multiplex PCR; TCRdb's copy has only in-frame clones and leaves some out. The sample has 200,000 or so clones; roughly 90% are singletons. Whole-study results and caveats: Two AZD1222 administrations were followed by greater Spike-specific TCR breadth and depth.

On this clone: Its antigen is as yet unknown.

The genes are TRBV7-9 and TRBJ1-3, with a possible D match to TRBD1 (5 bases). The sequence was collected from an adult in good health. The sample was peripheral blood, taken on day 0 of AZD1222 vaccination. The CDR3 sequence is CASSLRDFSGNTIYF. CDR3 nucleotides: TGTGCCAGCAGCTTAAGGGACTTCTCTGGAAACACCATATATTTT.